Listed below are T cell receptor beta chains from one sample, sequenced in a study of regulatory T cells in long-lasting Graves disease. TCRdb re-called the multiplex PCR reads with MiXCR, one entry per CDR3 protein. The sample shows 600,000 to 850,000 distinct CDR3 sequences, 25% to 35% of them seen only once. The input for sequencing was peripheral blood mononuclear cells (PBMCs), taken when the disease was refractory, from a patient treated with antithyroid drugs. The receptors originated from a female donor with Graves disease. The CDR3 runs from the conserved cysteine through the conserved F or W. A D gene is named only where the DNA matches it firmly. The size entry is marked missing in some rows and otherwise reads once, few, many or a size class.

j_gene,v_gene,d_gene,abundance,CDR3aa,CDR3nt
TRBJ1-2,TRBV10-3,NA,few,CAISESLDYGYTF,TGTGCCATCAGTGAGTCCTTAGACTATGGCTACACCTTC
TRBJ1-1,TRBV30,NA,few,CAWSVGTGTEAFF,TGTGCCTGGAGTGTAGGGACGGGCACTGAAGCTTTCTTT
TRBJ1-5,TRBV20-1,NA,many,CSAQGNQPQHF,TGCAGTGCCCAAGGGAATCAGCCCCAGCATTTT
TRBJ2-7,TRBV4-1,NA,NA,CASSQVWGVRYEQYF,TGCGCCAGCAGCCAAGTTTGGGGGGTTAGATACGAGCAGTACTTC
TRBJ1-1,TRBV25-1,NA,few,CASSEPGYTEAFF,TGTGCCAGCAGTGAACCCGGCTACACTGAAGCTTTCTTT
TRBJ2-5,TRBV11-2,TRBD2,many,CASSLRRGREETQYF,TGTGCCAGCAGCTTAAGACGGGGGAGGGAAGAGACCCAGTACTTC
TRBJ1-1,TRBV5-5,TRBD1,NA,CASSLVGGQGKGTEAFF,TGTGCCAGCAGCTTGGTAGGGGGACAGGGTAAGGGAACTGAAGCTTTCTTT
TRBJ2-5,TRBV30,NA,NA,CAWSVLRAVQETQYF,TGTGCCTGGAGTGTATTGCGGGCGGTACAAGAGACCCAGTACTTC
TRBJ2-7,TRBV29-1,TRBD1,NA,CSGQTGGNEQYF,TGCAGCGGACAGACAGGGGGGAACGAGCAGTACTTC
TRBJ2-7,TRBV5-5,NA,once,CASSLAPDREQYF,TGTGCCAGCAGCTTGGCTCCTGACCGCGAGCAGTACTTC
TRBJ2-7,TRBV10-3,TRBD1,few,CAISDGPGQAIRNTYEQYF,TGTGCCATCAGTGACGGTCCGGGACAGGCTATCCGAAACACCTACGAGCAGTACTTC
TRBJ2-5,TRBV27,NA,NA,CASSLSRTDQETQYF,TGTGCCAGCAGTTTATCCAGGACGGACCAAGAGACCCAGTACTTC
TRBJ1-5,TRBV27,NA,NA,CASAPLPGSAQHF,TGTGCCAGCGCTCCCCTCCCTGGGTCAGCCCAGCATTTT
TRBJ2-5,TRBV28,NA,NA,CASSLGRESHFGETQYF,TGTGCCAGCAGCTTGGGACGGGAGTCCCACTTTGGCGAGACCCAGTACTTC
TRBJ1-2,TRBV29-1,NA,many,CSVERGGYGYTF,TGCAGCGTTGAACGGGGGGGCTATGGCTACACCTTC
TRBJ2-1,TRBV20-1,TRBD2,NA,CSARALAGNEQFF,TGCAGTGCTAGGGCCCTAGCGGGTAATGAGCAGTTCTTC
TRBJ1-1,TRBV5-1,NA,NA,CASSVQTGAKGEAFF,TGCGCCAGCAGCGTCCAAACCGGGGCAAAGGGTGAAGCTTTCTTT
TRBJ1-2,TRBV20-1,NA,NA,CSARGVEGHYGYTF,TGCAGTGCTAGAGGTGTGGAGGGACACTATGGCTACACCTTC
TRBJ2-2,TRBV6-5,TRBD2,NA,CASSYGGGTGELFF,TGTGCCAGCAGTTACGGGGGGGGGACCGGGGAGCTGTTTTTT
TRBJ1-2,TRBV5-1,TRBD1,NA,CASSSDRGLGGSGGYTF,TGCGCCAGCAGCTCGGACAGGGGATTAGGTGGAAGCGGTGGCTACACCTTC
TRBJ2-5,TRBV11-2,TRBD1,many,CASSRPGQGEQETQYF,TGTGCCAGCAGCCGCCCGGGACAGGGGGAACAAGAGACCCAGTACTTC
TRBJ2-1,TRBV5-1,NA,NA,CASSPPRDFQGNEQFF,TGCGCCAGCAGTCCCCCCCGGGACTTTCAGGGCAATGAGCAGTTCTTC
TRBJ1-6,TRBV28,NA,many,CASRDFNSPLHF,TGTGCCAGCCGGGACTTCAATTCACCCCTCCACTTT
TRBJ1-3,TRBV15,NA,few,CATSRDNGPSGNTIYF,TGTGCCACCAGCAGAGATAACGGACCCTCTGGAAACACCATATATTTT
TRBJ1-2,TRBV4-1,NA,few,CASSPDWGRSGYTF,TGCGCCAGCAGCCCAGATTGGGGGCGAAGTGGCTACACCTTC
TRBJ1-3,TRBV28,NA,few,CASSPGQSGNTIYF,TGTGCCAGCAGCCCAGGACAGTCTGGAAACACCATATATTTT
TRBJ2-7,TRBV28,TRBD2,many,CASSRTSGSEQYF,TGTGCCAGCAGTAGGACTAGCGGGAGCGAGCAGTACTTC